This T cell receptor beta chain is drawn from a study of T cells in Graves' hyperthyroidism and ophthalmopathy. RNA transcripts provided the source from which TCR beta CDR3 regions were amplified. Initially, a first-round RT-PCR of the TCR CDR3 employed the HTBI primer set. TCRdb reprocessed the multiplex PCR reads with MiXCR, giving one entry per CDR3 protein. The sample contains fewer than 450,000 distinct CDR3 sequences, 17% of which appear only once. Ten or more counts support this clonotype. The sequenced sample was blood. The source of this sequence is a woman aged 30 to 39 with Graves' hyperthyroidism that later progressed to Graves' ophthalmopathy.

The CDR3 DNA reads as TGTGCCAGCAGTACCAGGGACAGGGAGGCCTATGGCTACACCTTC. Amino acids: CASSTRDREAYGYTF. V and J are TRBV28 and TRBJ1-2; 9 bases align to TRBD1. Losses at the gene ends were 5 bases for V and 4 bases for J; bases not matched to a gene: 8. Germline assignment: CDR1 MDHEN and CDR2 SYDVKM. The CDR3 totals 15 residues.